These 25 T cell receptor beta chains came from one sample sequenced in a study of cytomegalovirus exposure and HLA in healthy donors. Researchers ran the PCR with 60 Vbeta and 13 Jbeta primers. Assay used: immunoSEQ multiplex PCR; TCRdb lists only in-frame clones, some missing. The table lists about 130,000 clones, 80% to 85% of them singletons, with over 1% in the top ten. Sequencing was performed on PBMCs. The origin of the receptors is a human donor in good health.

This chain connects TRBV15 to TRBJ2-3; the D is unclear. CDR1 is LNHNV and CDR2 is YYDKDF in the germline V gene (reference sequence). This CDR3 region has 15 residues. The ends were cut back, 0 bases at V and 5 bases at J, with 12 bases in the middle. CDR3 amino acids: CATSRDRLMLDTQYF. DNA of the CDR3: TGTGCCACCAGCAGAGACAGGCTGATGCTAGATACGCAGTATTTT.

The J gene is TRBJ2-1, the V gene TRBV7-2; 7 nucleotides match TRBD1. Trimming at V came to 5 bases and at J to 5 bases, leaving 12 bases not matched to a gene. The CDR3 is 16 amino acids. Germline loops: CDR1 SGHTA, CDR2 FQGNSA. The CDR3 coding sequence is TGTGCCAGCAGCCGACTCCCGGGACAGCCAGACAATGAGCAGTTCTTC. As protein: CASSRLPGQPDNEQFF.

This clone was seen a handful of times. This chain uses TRBV29-1 with TRBJ1-1; maybe TRBD1 (6 bases). The CDR3 is 11 amino acids. Trimming removed 2 bases from V and 7 bases from J, with 8 bases in between. Per the germline V gene, CDR1 is SQVTM and CDR2 is ANQGSEA. The CDR3 bases are TGCAGCGTTGAACGGGACATTGAAGCTTTCTTT. Translated, it gives CSVERDIEAFF.

The chain joins TRBV7-8 to TRBJ1-1; D might be TRBD1 (5 bases). The CDR3 runs to 14 residues. Germline V gene sequence: CDR1 SGHVS, CDR2 FQNEAQ. V lost 6 bases and J lost 1, with 12 bases in between. The CDR3 nucleotides read TGTGCCAGCAGTTTTAGCGGACAGAACACTGAAGCTTTCTTT. It is translated as CASSFSGQNTEAFF.

This chain links TRBV4-1 with TRBJ2-2, with 9 positions matching TRBD1. Germline CDR1 is MGHRA and CDR2 is YSYEKL. J lost 9 bases, V lost 1 base, and 3 bases had no gene match. This CDR3 spans 14 amino acids. In nucleotides, the CDR3 is TGCGCCAGCAGCCAAGGGACAGGGGTATGGGAGCTGTTTTTT. Protein product: CASSQGTGVWELFF.

CDR3 residues: CASRMGQGANTGELFF. DNA of the CDR3: TGTGCCAGCAGGATGGGACAGGGGGCGAACACCGGGGAGCTGTTTTTT. The chain joins TRBV6-6 to TRBJ2-2; 11 bases map to TRBD1. Germline trimming cut 6 bases from V and 0 bases from J; bases unmatched to any gene: 3. Per the germline V gene, CDR1 is MNHNY and CDR2 is SVGAGI (reference sequence). The CDR3 loop spans 16 amino acids.

The chain links TRBV2 to TRBJ2-4; TRBD1 matches 8 bases. Per germline, CDR1 SNHLY and CDR2 FYNNEI. The ends lost 6 bases at V and 4 bases at J; junction bases unmatched: 5. CDR3 length equals 14 residues. CDR3 loop: CASRDGQGKNIQYF. The DNA of the CDR3 is TGTGCCAGCAGGGATGGACAGGGTAAAAACATTCAGTACTTC.

This rearrangement joins TRBV9 to TRBJ2-6; 9 positions agree with TRBD1. Germline V gives CDR1 SGDLS, CDR2 YYNGEE. This CDR3 is 20 amino acids long. Germline trimming cut 4 bases from V and 2 bases from J; bases unmatched to any gene: 16. The CDR3, as DNA: TGTGCCAGCAGCCGCAGTCGGACAGGGGCCTCCCAAACTGGGGCCAACGTCCTGACTTTC. Translation gives CASSRSRTGASQTGANVLTF.

This chain links TRBV9 with TRBJ2-1; the match to TRBD2 covers 10 bases. J lost 6 bases, V lost 2 bases, and 8 bases had no gene match. CDR1 is SGDLS, CDR2 YYNGEE, per germline. The CDR3 runs to 16 residues. CDR3 DNA sequence: TGTGCCAGCAGCGTCGGAAGCGGGGGGGTCGGCAATGAGCAGTTCTTC. Encoded protein: CASSVGSGGVGNEQFF.

V usage is TRBV18 and J usage is TRBJ2-3; 12 bases align to TRBD2. Germline V gives CDR1 KGHSH, CDR2 LQKENI. V trimming: 0 bases; J trimming: 4 bases; junction bases outside the gene matches: 2. The CDR3 contains 16 residues. In nucleotides, the CDR3 is TGTGCCAGCTCACCACCGTCTAGCGGGGGGGCAGATACGCAGTATTTT. As protein: CASSPPSSGGADTQYF.

The rearrangement uses TRBV27 and TRBJ2-7; TRBD1 might be the D (6 bases). The CDR3 consists of 13 residues. The germline V gene encodes CDR1 MNHEY and CDR2 SMNVEV (reference sequence). Between the trimmed V and J ends, which lost 7 bases and 2 bases, there was a span of 12 bases. The CDR3 DNA reads TGTGCCAGCACATCACAGGGCGCCTACGAGCAGTACTTC. It specifies CASTSQGAYEQYF.

The rearrangement links TRBV11-2 to TRBJ2-7; TRBD1 matches 7 bases. The V gene's germline CDR1 is SGHAT and CDR2 FQNNGV. V lost 7 bases and J lost 2; bases outside the gene matches: 2. The CDR3 totals 12 residues. CDR3 nucleotides: TGTGCCAGCACTGACAGGGCCTACGAGCAGTACTTC. It translates to CASTDRAYEQYF.

In its sample, this clone was seen once. V gene TRBV11-1 combines with J gene TRBJ1-5, with D unclear. V gave up 2 bases and J gave up 3 bases, with 5 bases separating them. This CDR3 region has 13 residues. Germline lookup yields CDR1 SGHAT and CDR2 FQDESV (reference sequence). This CDR3 reads CASSLPVNQPQHF. The DNA of the CDR3 is TGTGCCAGCAGCTTACCAGTCAATCAGCCCCAGCATTTT.

V usage is TRBV7-2 and J usage is TRBJ1-6; TRBD1 agrees at 8 bases. The trim removed 5 bases at V and 8 bases at J, leaving 8 bases unmatched. CDR3 length: 15 residues. Per the germline V gene, CDR1 is SGHTA and CDR2 is FQGNSA. The CDR3 reads CASSQDRESDSPLHF. The CDR3, as DNA: TGTGCCAGCAGCCAGGACAGGGAGTCGGATTCACCCCTCCACTTT.

The chain joins TRBV5-1 to TRBJ2-5, with 7 bases lining up with TRBD1. There are 13 residues in the CDR3. Trimming at V came to 8 bases and at J to 4 bases, leaving 8 bases not matched to a gene. The germline CDR1 and CDR2 sequences are SGHRS and YFSETQ. CDR3 nucleotides: TGCGCCAGTCGTTCGACAGGGTCAGAGACCCAGTACTTC. This sequence encodes CASRSTGSETQYF.

The chain recombines TRBV10-2 with TRBJ2-1; D gene uncertain. The CDR3 is 13 amino acids. Germline V gene sequence: CDR1 WSHSY, CDR2 SAAADI. Trimming removed 4 bases from V and 6 bases from J, with 10 bases in between. The CDR3 sequence is CASSGDTTNEQFF. CDR3 coding DNA: TGCGCCAGCAGTGGAGACACCACCAATGAGCAGTTCTTC.

The chain recombines TRBV7-9 with TRBJ1-4; no clear D gene. The CDR3 has 12 residues. Germline V gene data show CDR1 as SEHNR and CDR2 as FQNEAQ (reference sequence). V gave up 3 bases and J gave up 5 bases, with 4 bases separating them. The CDR3 loop is CASSFLNEKLFF. The CDR3 nucleotides read TGTGCCAGCAGCTTCTTAAATGAAAAACTGTTTTTT.

The chain combines TRBV14 with TRBJ2-5; D unresolved. The CDR3 is made up of 12 amino acids. Germline V gives CDR1 SGHDN, CDR2 FVKESK. V gave up 4 bases and J gave up 5 bases, with 8 bases separating them. The CDR3: CASSPLGETQYF. The CDR3 nucleotides are TGTGCCAGCAGCCCCCTCGGGGAGACCCAGTACTTC.

The chain uses TRBV4-1 and TRBJ2-3; 14 nucleotides align to TRBD2. CDR3 length equals 16 residues. Germline V lookup: CDR1 MGHRA, CDR2 YSYEKL. Germline trimming cut 3 bases from V and 2 bases from J; bases unmatched to any gene: 1. The CDR3 is CASSQTSGGDTDTQYF. The CDR3 bases are TGCGCCAGCAGCCAGACTAGCGGGGGGGACACAGATACGCAGTATTTT.

The chain is built from TRBV7-9 and TRBJ1-4, with D perhaps matching TRBD1 (6 bases). Germline V gives CDR1 SEHNR, CDR2 FQNEAQ (reference sequence). The CDR3 is 15 amino acids. V was clipped by 5 bases and J by 6 bases, with 16 bases between them. The CDR3 DNA is TGTGCCAGCAGCGGTACGACAGGACGGCATGAAAAACTGTTTTTT. Translated, it gives CASSGTTGRHEKLFF.

The chain links TRBV6-6 to TRBJ2-1, with D perhaps matching TRBD1 (5 bases). The CDR3 is 15 amino acids. V dropped 8 bases and J dropped 0 bases, with 14 bases sitting between them. Looked up from germline, CDR1 is MNHNY and CDR2 is SVGAGI (reference sequence). CDR3: CASDQGVSSYNEQFF. DNA of the CDR3: TGTGCCAGCGATCAGGGCGTGAGCTCCTACAATGAGCAGTTCTTC.

The chain joins TRBV30 to TRBJ1-4, with D possibly matching TRBD1 (5 bases). CDR1 and CDR2 (germline): GTSNPN, SVGIG (reference sequence). The V and J ends lost 0 bases and 7 bases respectively, with 21 bases between them. This CDR3 region has 17 residues. This CDR3 is CAWSVSFIQGVGEKLFF. CDR3 in DNA: TGTGCCTGGAGTGTATCCTTTATTCAAGGGGTTGGTGAAAAACTGTTTTTT.

This clone appeared a single time. The rearrangement uses TRBV29-1 and TRBJ1-4, with TRBD1 identical over 8 bases. CDR3 size: 13 residues. Trimming removed 4 bases from V and 7 bases from J; junction bases left unmatched: 5. Germline V gene lookup returns CDR1 SQVTM and CDR2 ANQGSEA. CDR3 in amino acids: CSVGSRGREKLFF. As DNA, the CDR3 is TGCAGCGTTGGCTCCAGGGGGCGTGAAAAACTGTTTTTT.

The CDR3 nucleotides read TGTGCCAGTAGCACAACCGCACGGGATGAAAAACTGTTTTTT. Translated, it gives CASSTTARDEKLFF. The gene calls are TRBV19 and TRBJ1-4; D gene ambiguous. V lost 6 bases, J lost 6 bases, and 14 bases lay in between. CDR1 LNHDA and CDR2 SQIVND come from the germline V gene (reference sequence). CDR3 length: 14 residues.

This clone was observed a few times. This chain links TRBV5-4 with TRBJ1-3; tentatively, D is TRBD1 (6 bases). The germline V gene has CDR1 SGHNT and CDR2 YYREEE (reference sequence). The CDR3 is 13 amino acids. Trimming left V 4 bases short and J 9 bases short, with 14 bases between. The CDR3 is CASSPGGSGTIYF. CDR3 sequence (DNA): TGTGCCAGCAGCCCGGGGGGCTCTGGCACCATATATTTT.